Sequencing of this TCR beta chain was carried out in a study of blood T cell repertoires in COVID-19 (dated by TCRdb to 2018 to 2020). About the investigation overall: Samples from collaborators originated in the United States, Italy and Spain and spanned both the acute and convalescent phases of COVID-19. The prospective study material was composed of cDNA or gDNA derived from T cells, B-cell-depleted T cells, or PBMCs. Deeply sampled blood TCRbeta repertoires from subjects exposed to, actively infected with, or recovered from COVID-19 were included in the dataset. A freely available public database, intended as a resource for researchers studying the immune response to SARS-CoV-2, is where the repertoires were released. The samples were drawn from two sources: the first 160 participants of the ongoing ImmuneRACE study, and 1,200 or so subjects contributed by 6 global collaborators. The sample metadata nearly always contained a de-identified subject ID, COVID-19 status, age in years and sex. Where available, HLA class I and class II types were taken from metadata supplied by the sample provider and were not determined by assay-based typing. The paper as a whole reports these results and caveats: The quantity of clinical and demographic metadata differed by source and by participant and was supplied without curation.

Reading from cysteine to phenylalanine, the CDR3 counts 14 amino acids. The DNA shown is the 42-base CDR3, in frame from base 1. According to the germline V gene, CDR1 reads KGHSH and CDR2 reads LQKENI. For this chain, trimming is 3 bases at the V end and 6 bases at the J end, and the number of junction bases without a gene match is 4. In the prospective study, participants were about 18 to 100 years old, resided in about two dozen geographic areas of the United States, and were enrolled through a virtual design. In the prospective study, cohorts were assigned on the basis of participant-reported clinical history obtained from a screening survey and a study questionnaire. Each participant in the prospective study had whole blood, serum and a nasopharyngeal or oropharyngeal swab collected by mobile phlebotomists. Prospective study participants could optionally give additional blood draws and questionnaires over an approximately 2-month period. Blood samples from the prospective study were shipped frozen or at room temperature prior to DNA extraction.

The immunoSEQ Assay, a bias-controlled multiplex PCR, was used to amplify TCRbeta CDR3 regions from genomic DNA. In the authors' own workflow: The number of nucleated cells in each sample was estimated by amplification of reference gene primers within the assay. To quantify the absolute abundance of each unique TCRbeta CDR3 rearrangement, sequence reads were collapsed and filtered. For each sample, productive Simpson clonality was calculated by taking the square root of Simpson's diversity index across productive rearrangements. Held by TCRdb, this immuneACCESS table contains in-frame sequences only and omits some clones. Under half of the omission traces to an unresolved V gene where checked; the cause of the rest is unknown. D and trimming were read from the DNA, whereas the V and J calls and clone size are those reported in that table. For this sample the table gives approximately 250,000 clones, of which over 75% were detected only once. Jointly, the top ten make up approximately 8.2% of the sample.

Turning to this clone: This clone's antigen is unknown. Nothing much larger sits one base from this clone, and base qualities are not available.

The sample taken for sequencing was PBMCs or T cells enriched from blood (not recorded which). The clonotype comes from a woman aged 45-65 years with acute COVID-19. This chain is built from TRBV18 and TRBJ1-5; TRBD1 matches 8 bases in the middle. The CDR3 protein sequence reads: CASSPPGGRQPQHF. In nucleotide form, the sequence is TGTGCCAGCTCACCCCCAGGGGGCCGTCAGCCCCAGCATTTT. Where the CDR3 stops, the reference TRBV18 and TRBJ1-5 genes take over; the full variable domain is NAGVMQNPRHLVRRRGQEARLRCSPMKGHSHVYWYRQLPEEGLKFMVYLQKENIIDESGMPKERFSAEFPKEGPSILRIQQVVRGDSAAYFCASSPPGGRQPQHFGDGTRLSIL.